A single sample is the source of the 18 T cell receptor beta chains below, sequenced in a study of cytomegalovirus exposure and HLA in healthy donors. 60 Vbeta and 13 Jbeta primers were used in PCR. Only in-frame clones appear in the TCRdb table, and some are missing; sequencing was by immunoSEQ multiplex PCR. The profile shows 65,000 to 85,000 clones, roughly 79% of them singletons. Sequencing used PBMCs. The source is a woman aged 40-49 years in good health and CMV-seropositive.

The chain recombines TRBV11-3 with TRBJ2-7; 10 bases are a match to TRBD1. Trimming removed 1 base from V and 6 bases from J; junction bases left unmatched: 3. The CDR3 runs to 14 residues. The germline CDR1 and CDR2 sequences are SGHNT and YENEEA. The DNA for the CDR3 is TGTGCCAGCAGCTTAGGGGACAGGGGAGGCGAGCAGTACTTC. Encoded protein: CASSLGDRGGEQYF.

The CDR3 sequence is CAWEPASGRAFF. The DNA of the CDR3 is TGTGCCTGGGAACCCGCGTCGGGTAGAGCTTTCTTT. The V gene is TRBV30, the J gene TRBJ1-1; D ambiguous. The CDR3 length is 12 residues. Germline values: CDR1 GTSNPN, CDR2 SVGIG (reference sequence). Trimming pared 5 bases from V and 10 bases from J, leaving 17 bases between.

This clone showed up just once. The chain is built from TRBV28 and TRBJ1-1; possibly TRBD1 for D (6 bases). V was shortened by 4 bases and J by 0 bases, with 12 bases between the two germline ends. This CDR3 contains 15 residues. Germline-derived CDR1 and CDR2 are MDHEN and SYDVKM. Here the CDR3 DNA reads TGTGCCAGCAGTTGGGACATCTCGATGAACACTGAAGCTTTCTTT. Its translation is CASSWDISMNTEAFF.

The CDR3 region has the DNA TGTGCCAGCAGCTTAGCGGTGGGGGCTAGCACAGATACGCAGTATTTT. It codes for CASSLAVGASTDTQYF. V is TRBV7-2 and J is TRBJ2-3; a weak D match, TRBD1 (6 bases). V was clipped by 0 bases and J by 0 bases, with 10 bases between them. This CDR3 spans 16 amino acids. Germline V CDR1 and CDR2: SGHTA, FQGNSA.

V is TRBV30 and J is TRBJ2-6; D not resolved. V was pared by 6 bases and J by 0 bases, with 3 bases between. The CDR3 is 12 amino acids. Looked up from germline, CDR1 is GTSNPN and CDR2 is SVGIG (reference sequence). CDR3 amino acids: CACYSGANVLTF. The CDR3 region has the DNA TGTGCCTGCTACTCTGGGGCCAACGTCCTGACTTTC.

The chain combines TRBV19 with TRBJ1-1, with D perhaps TRBD1 (5 bases). Germline V gene data show CDR1 as LNHDA and CDR2 as SQIVND (reference sequence). The CDR3 is 15 amino acids. V lost 3 bases, J lost 4 bases, and 15 bases lay in between. The chain's CDR3 is CASSIWGLGLTEAFF. The CDR3 bases are TGTGCCAGTAGTATTTGGGGACTAGGTCTCACTGAAGCTTTCTTT.

The genes are TRBV6-5 and TRBJ1-2; 7 bases align to TRBD1. The CDR3 has 14 residues. Trimming removed 6 bases from V and 6 bases from J; junction bases left unmatched: 10. The germline CDR1 and CDR2 sequences are MNHEY and SVGAGI. In nucleotides, the CDR3 is TGTGCCAGCAGAGAACCGGGACAGTTGAATGGCTACACCTTC. The encoded protein is CASREPGQLNGYTF.

This clone has a count of ten or more. CDR3 DNA: TGTGCCAGCAGAGGAGGGTATCCAGGTTACGAGCAGTACTTC. It yields the protein CASRGGYPGYEQYF. J is TRBJ2-7 and V is TRBV6-1; TRBD2 is a possible D gene (6 bases). V lost 6 bases to trimming and J lost 4 bases, with 16 bases between them. The CDR3 consists of 14 residues. In germline, CDR1 is MNHNS, CDR2 SASEGT.

The gene calls are TRBV7-4 and TRBJ2-7, with 9 bases identical to TRBD2. CDR3 length: 15 residues. Germline trimming cut 5 bases from V and 1 base from J; bases unmatched to any gene: 6. Germline CDR1 and CDR2: SGHVT and SQSDAQ. DNA of the CDR3: TGTGCCAGCAGCGATAGCGGGAGTAGGTCCTACGAGCAGTACTTC. Encoded protein: CASSDSGSRSYEQYF. Variable domain in full (rest from reference TRBV7-4 and TRBJ2-7): GAGVSQSPRYKVAKRGRDVALRCDSISGHVTLYWYRQTLGQGSEVLTYSQSDAQRDKSGRPSGRFSAERPERSVSTLKIQRTEQGDSAVYLCASSDSGSRSYEQYFGPGTRLTVT.

This clone was detected a few times. The chain combines TRBV4-2 with TRBJ2-7; D is unclear. Trimming pared 0 bases from V and 0 bases from J, leaving 9 bases between. CDR1 is LGHNA, CDR2 YNFKEQ, per germline. CDR3 size: 15 residues. CDR3 residues: CASSQEGTISYEQYF. In DNA, the CDR3 is TGTGCCAGCAGCCAAGAGGGTACTATCTCCTACGAGCAGTACTTC.

The chain uses TRBV6-1 and TRBJ2-5; perhaps TRBD1 as D (6 bases). The CDR3 totals 12 residues. The germline V gene encodes CDR1 MNHNS and CDR2 SASEGT. V was trimmed by 3 bases and J by 11 bases, leaving 13 bases between them. The CDR3, as DNA: TGTGCCAGCAGTGATGTAGGGGACAATCAGTACTTC. Translating it yields CASSDVGDNQYF.

CDR3 sequence reads: CASKQLTSTDTQYF. The DNA for the CDR3 is TGTGCCAGCAAACAGTTAACGAGCACAGATACGCAGTATTTT. V is TRBV6-1 and J is TRBJ2-3; no definite D call. Between the trimmed V and J ends, which lost 7 bases and 0 bases, there was a span of 11 bases. Germline loops: CDR1 MNHNS, CDR2 SASEGT. This CDR3 has 14 amino acids.

The V gene is TRBV4-2, the J gene TRBJ2-7; perhaps TRBD1 as D (5 bases). From germline, CDR1 is LGHNA and CDR2 YNFKEQ. Trimming stripped 0 bases from V and 4 bases from J, with 13 bases between. The CDR3 consists of 15 residues. In DNA form, the CDR3 reads TGTGCCAGCAGCCAAGAGGCGGCCAGGGTATACGAGCAGTACTTC. Translation: CASSQEAARVYEQYF.

The chain employs TRBV2 and TRBJ2-3; TRBD1 agrees at 7 bases. CDR3 length: 14 amino acids. Germline-derived CDR1 and CDR2 are SNHLY and FYNNEI. The V segment lost 1 base and the J segment 7 bases; nucleotides outside the gene matches: 5. This CDR3 is CASSEEQGYNTQYF. In DNA form, the CDR3 reads TGTGCCAGCAGTGAAGAACAGGGGTACAATACGCAGTATTTT.

The chain has TRBV4-1 and TRBJ1-4; 9 nucleotides agree with TRBD1. J was trimmed by 5 bases and V by 4 bases; bases with no gene match: 2. This CDR3 has 14 amino acids. CDR1 is MGHRA and CDR2 is YSYEKL in the germline V gene. CDR3 amino acids: CASSLQGANEKLFF. CDR3 nucleotide sequence: TGCGCCAGCAGCCTACAGGGGGCGAATGAAAAACTGTTTTTT.

The chain is built from TRBV6-1 and TRBJ2-7; D possibly corresponds to TRBD1 (5 bases). Germline CDR1 and CDR2: MNHNS and SASEGT. Between the trimmed V and J ends, which lost 0 bases and 4 bases, there was a span of 10 bases. CDR3 length equals 14 residues. The CDR3 loop reads CASSEAPREYEQYF. The CDR3 coding sequence is TGTGCCAGCAGTGAAGCGCCCAGGGAATACGAGCAGTACTTC.

The CDR3 coding sequence is TGTGCCAGCAGTTTTTTTGGGACTAGCGGCTCCTACGAGCAGTACTTC. Translating it yields CASSFFGTSGSYEQYF. V usage is TRBV27 and J usage is TRBJ2-7, with TRBD2 matching 11 bases. This CDR3 contains 16 residues. The germline V gene has CDR1 MNHEY and CDR2 SMNVEV (reference sequence). The trim removed 3 bases at V and 0 bases at J, leaving 4 bases unmatched.

The chain joins TRBV9 to TRBJ2-1, with TRBD1 matching over 9 bases. Unmatched junction bases numbered 7, after V lost 7 bases and J lost 2 bases. Germline V gene data show CDR1 as SGDLS and CDR2 as YYNGEE. The CDR3 runs 15 residues. CDR3 loop: CASDPGQGPYNEQFF. The CDR3 DNA reads TGTGCCAGCGATCCGGGACAGGGTCCCTACAATGAGCAGTTCTTC.